These 4 T cell receptor beta chains were all obtained from the same sample, sequenced in a study of regulatory T cells in long-lasting Graves disease. According to the study, TCR beta libraries were built with iRepertoire HTBI primers and CDR3-region Arm-PCR. MiXCR, applied by TCRdb to the multiplex PCR reads, yields one record per CDR3 protein. There are hundreds of thousands of distinct CDR3 sequences in the sample; roughly 18% occur only once, and more than 30% lies in the top ten. The time point denotes: newly diagnosed GD, antithyroid drugs for less than 3 months. The TCR library was prepared using RNA isolated from PBMCs. The source material was peripheral blood mononuclear cells (PBMCs), sampled at new diagnosis, from a patient treated with antithyroid drugs. These TCRs come from a female donor with Graves disease.

This rearrangement joins TRBV28 to TRBJ2-7; 10 bases map to TRBD2. The CDR3 contains 14 residues. After removal of 6 bases from V and 3 bases from J, the junction contained 5 bases not matched to a gene. Germline CDR1 is MDHEN and CDR2 is SYDVKM. The DNA for the CDR3 is TGTGCCAGCAGGACTAGCGGGCTCAACTACGAGCAGTACTTC. This gives the protein CASRTSGLNYEQYF.

There are many counts of this clonotype. This rearrangement joins TRBV29-1 to TRBJ1-1, with TRBD1 matching over 8 bases. Looked up from germline, CDR1 is SQVTM and CDR2 is ANQGSEA. With V trimmed by 4 bases and J by 1 base, 5 bases remained unmatched. The CDR3 sequence is 14 residues long. The CDR3 protein is CSVVGQASNTEAFF. CDR3 sequence (DNA): TGCAGCGTTGTGGGACAGGCCTCGAACACTGAAGCTTTCTTT.

This clonotype was counted at least ten times. The V and J genes are TRBV7-8 and TRBJ2-7; TRBD1 agrees at 10 bases. Germline assignment: CDR1 SGHVS and CDR2 FQNEAQ. The length of the CDR3 is 15 residues. The V and J ends lost 3 bases and 3 bases, in that order; junction bases with no gene match: 5. This CDR3 is CASSLETGGNYEQYF. The CDR3 DNA sequence: TGTGCCAGCAGCTTGGAGACAGGGGGCAACTACGAGCAGTACTTC.

A remark on this clonotype: The CDR3 end shows no conserved phenylalanine or tryptophan, and so a read error is likely. It is unclear where the CDR3 begins or ends on the DNA, so no DNA is shown, and the CDR3 is as TCRdb lists it. The genes are TRBV30 and TRBJ1-6. The CDR3 contains 13 residues when both ends are counted. Germline lookup yields CDR1 GTSNPN and CDR2 SVGIG (reference sequence). This CDR3 reads CAWTAGGNSPRHV.